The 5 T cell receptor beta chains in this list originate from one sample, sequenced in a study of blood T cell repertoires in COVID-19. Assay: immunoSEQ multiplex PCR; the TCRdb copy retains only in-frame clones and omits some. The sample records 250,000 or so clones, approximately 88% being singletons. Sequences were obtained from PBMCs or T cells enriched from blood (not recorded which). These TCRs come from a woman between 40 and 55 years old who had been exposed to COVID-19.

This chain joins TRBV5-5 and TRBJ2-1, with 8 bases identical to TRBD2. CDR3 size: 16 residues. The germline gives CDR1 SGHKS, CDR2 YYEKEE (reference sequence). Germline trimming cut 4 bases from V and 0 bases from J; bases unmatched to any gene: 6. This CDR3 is CASSPLSGVSYNEQFF. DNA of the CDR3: TGTGCCAGCAGCCCCCTTAGCGGGGTCTCCTACAATGAGCAGTTCTTC.

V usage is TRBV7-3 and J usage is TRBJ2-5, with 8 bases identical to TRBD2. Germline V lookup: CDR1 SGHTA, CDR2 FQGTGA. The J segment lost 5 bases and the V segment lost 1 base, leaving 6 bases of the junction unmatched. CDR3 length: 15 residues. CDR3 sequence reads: CASSLNGLAGETQYF. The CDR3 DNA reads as TGTGCCAGCAGCTTAAATGGACTAGCTGGCGAGACCCAGTACTTC.

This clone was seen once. The CDR3 DNA follows: TGTGCCAGCAGCTTACACCAGGGGGCCTACGAGCAGTACTTC. Translated: CASSLHQGAYEQYF. The gene calls are TRBV28 and TRBJ2-7; 7 bases map to TRBD1. Germline lookup yields CDR1 MDHEN and CDR2 SYDVKM. The J segment lost 2 bases and the V segment lost 6 bases, leaving 7 bases of the junction unmatched. The CDR3 consists of 14 residues.

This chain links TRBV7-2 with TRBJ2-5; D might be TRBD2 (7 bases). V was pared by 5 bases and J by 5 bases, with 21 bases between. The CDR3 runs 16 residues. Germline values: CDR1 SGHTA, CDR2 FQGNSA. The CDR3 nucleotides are TGTGCCAGCAGCCAAACTCCGAGGGGGGGCCGGGAGACCCAGTACTTC. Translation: CASSQTPRGGRETQYF. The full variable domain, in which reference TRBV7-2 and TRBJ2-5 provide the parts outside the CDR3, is GAGVSQSPSNKVTEKGKDVELRCDPISGHTALYWYRQSLGQGLEFLIYFQGNSAPDKSGLPSDRFSAERTGGSVSTLTIQRTQQEDSAVYLCASSQTPRGGRETQYFGPGTRLLVL.

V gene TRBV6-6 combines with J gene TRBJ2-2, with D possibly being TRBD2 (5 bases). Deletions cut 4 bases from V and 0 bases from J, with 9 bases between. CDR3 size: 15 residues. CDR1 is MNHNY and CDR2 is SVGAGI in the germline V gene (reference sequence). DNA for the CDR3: TGTGCCAGCAGTTTTCAGAGGGCGAACACCGGGGAGCTGTTTTTT. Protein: CASSFQRANTGELFF.